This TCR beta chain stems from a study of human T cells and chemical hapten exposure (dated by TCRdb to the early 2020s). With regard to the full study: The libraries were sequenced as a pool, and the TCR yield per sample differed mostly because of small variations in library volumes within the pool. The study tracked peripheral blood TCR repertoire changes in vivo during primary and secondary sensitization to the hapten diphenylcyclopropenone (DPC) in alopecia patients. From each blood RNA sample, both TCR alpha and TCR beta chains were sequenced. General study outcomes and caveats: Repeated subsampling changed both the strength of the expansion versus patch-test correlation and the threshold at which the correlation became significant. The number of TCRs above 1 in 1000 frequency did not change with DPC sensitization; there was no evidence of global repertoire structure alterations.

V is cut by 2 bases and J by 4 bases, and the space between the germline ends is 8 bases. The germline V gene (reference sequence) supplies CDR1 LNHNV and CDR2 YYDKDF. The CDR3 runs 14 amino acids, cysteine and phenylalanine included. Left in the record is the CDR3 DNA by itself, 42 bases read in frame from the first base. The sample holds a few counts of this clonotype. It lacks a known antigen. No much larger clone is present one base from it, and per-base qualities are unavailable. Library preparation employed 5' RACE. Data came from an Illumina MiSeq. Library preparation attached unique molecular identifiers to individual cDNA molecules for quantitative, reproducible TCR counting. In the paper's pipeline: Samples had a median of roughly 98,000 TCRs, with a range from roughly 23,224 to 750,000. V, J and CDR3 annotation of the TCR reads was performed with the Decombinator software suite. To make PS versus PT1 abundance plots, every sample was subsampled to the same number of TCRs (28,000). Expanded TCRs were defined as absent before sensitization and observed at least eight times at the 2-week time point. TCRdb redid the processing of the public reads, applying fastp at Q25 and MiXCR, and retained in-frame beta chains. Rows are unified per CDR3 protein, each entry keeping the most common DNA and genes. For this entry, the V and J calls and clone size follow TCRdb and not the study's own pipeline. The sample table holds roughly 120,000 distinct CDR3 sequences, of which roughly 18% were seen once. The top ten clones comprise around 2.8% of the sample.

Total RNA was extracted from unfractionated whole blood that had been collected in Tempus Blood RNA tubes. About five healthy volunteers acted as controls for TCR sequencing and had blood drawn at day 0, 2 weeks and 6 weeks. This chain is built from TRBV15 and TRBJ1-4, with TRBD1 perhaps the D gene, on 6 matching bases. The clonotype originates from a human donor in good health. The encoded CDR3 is CATSRQGNNEKLFF. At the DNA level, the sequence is TGTGCCACCAGCAGACAGGGGAATAATGAAAAACTGTTTTTT.